This T cell receptor (beta chain) was recorded in a study of blood T cell repertoires in COVID-19 (dated by TCRdb to the early 2020s). Regarding the study in general: The collaborator samples originated in the United States, Italy and Spain and spanned the acute and convalescent phases of COVID-19. The material from the prospective study consisted of cDNA or gDNA derived from T cells, B-cell-depleted T cells, or PBMCs. Deeply sampled blood TCRbeta repertoires from subjects exposed to, actively infected with, or recovered from COVID-19 were included in the dataset. The repertoires were made available in a free public database intended to serve as a resource for research on the immune response to SARS-CoV-2. Samples came from the ongoing ImmuneRACE study (first 160 participants) plus 1,254 subjects from 6 global collaborators. The sample metadata nearly always contained a de-identified subject ID, COVID-19 status, age in years and sex. Where HLA class I and class II types were available, the types were taken from metadata supplied by the sample provider, not from assay-based typing. Results the study describes overall, beyond this receptor: Clinical and demographic metadata were provided uncurated, with the amount varying by source and participant.

In the case of this clone: What this receptor recognizes is not known. There are no base qualities to consult, and no much larger clone falls within one base.

The CDR3, cysteine through phenylalanine, is 18 amino acids long. CDR3 DNA is the only sequence kept; it has 54 bases, read in frame from the first base. Trimming leaves V shorter by 0 bases and J shorter by 2 bases, with the junction holding 10 bases beyond the gene matches. CDR1 and CDR2 (SGHNT, YENEEA) derive from the germline V gene. The collaborating institutions used their own protocols to collect whole blood in K2EDTA tubes. For TCRbeta analysis, collaborators shipped samples in one of three forms: frozen whole blood, isolated PBMCs, or DNA extracted from either of those sample types. The immunoSEQ Assay, a bias-controlled multiplex PCR, was used to amplify TCRbeta CDR3 regions from genomic DNA. The source study handled its data this way. Within the assay, amplification of reference gene primers was used to estimate how many nucleated cells each sample contained. To quantify the absolute abundance of each unique TCRbeta CDR3 rearrangement, sequence reads were collapsed and filtered. Productive Simpson clonality was computed per sample as the square root of Simpson's diversity index over productive rearrangements. Here the immuneACCESS table is served through TCRdb, limited to in-frame sequences with V and J called. Missing clones are a known gap in these copies; in checked studies unresolved V genes cover under half, and the rest lacks a known reason. That table furnishes V, J and clone size, whereas the DNA furnished D and trimming. This sample holds about 85,000 clones; around 85% were observed only once. The ten largest account for roughly 5.4% of the sample.

The specimen was peripheral blood. The clonotype originates from a man aged 55 to 70 with acute or convalescent COVID-19. In this chain, TRBV11-3 is recombined with TRBJ2-5, and TRBD1 matches 9 of the central bases. The sequenced DNA is TGTGCCAGCAGCTTAGATTCAACAGGGGGCCTAGAACAAGAGACCCAGTACTTC. The translation is CASSLDSTGGLEQETQYF.